The clone carrying this TCR beta chain was recorded at least ten times. Its antigen remains unidentified. Each CDR3 protein is one row after TCRdb ran MiXCR on the RT-PCR reads. The table includes about 160,000 distinct CDR3 sequences, around 11% detected once. This sample was included in a study of response to subunit inactivated influenza vaccine. Trimming shortened V by 5 bases and J by 0 bases, and 20 bases separated the two germline ends. CDR1 and CDR2 (germline): SGHVS, FQNEAQ. There are 17 residues in the CDR3. General study points: That few new T cells are recruited by each seasonal influenza vaccination was the authors' suggestion.

The sample here was CD8+ T cells sorted from PBMCs, taken roughly 24 months after vaccination. The J gene is TRBJ2-7, the V gene TRBV7-8, with D maybe TRBD1 (6 bases). This receptor was obtained from a man aged 45-69 years who received an inactivated influenza vaccine. The chain's CDR3 is CASSQLPGTYYSYEQYF. The DNA for the CDR3 is TGTGCCAGCAGCCAACTTCCCGGGACATATTACTCCTACGAGCAGTACTTC.